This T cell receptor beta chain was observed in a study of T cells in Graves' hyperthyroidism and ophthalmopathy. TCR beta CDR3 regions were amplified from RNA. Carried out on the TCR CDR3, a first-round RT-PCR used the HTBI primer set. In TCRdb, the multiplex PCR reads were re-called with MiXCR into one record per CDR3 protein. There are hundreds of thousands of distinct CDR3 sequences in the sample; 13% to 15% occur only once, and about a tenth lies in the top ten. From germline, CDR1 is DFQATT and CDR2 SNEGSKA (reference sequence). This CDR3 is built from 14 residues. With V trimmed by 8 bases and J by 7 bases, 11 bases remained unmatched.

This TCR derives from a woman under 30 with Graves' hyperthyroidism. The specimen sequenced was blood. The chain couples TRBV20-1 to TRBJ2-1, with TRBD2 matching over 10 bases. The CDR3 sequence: CSPRLAGEWNEQFF. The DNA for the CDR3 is TGCAGTCCCCGGCTAGCGGGAGAGTGGAATGAGCAGTTCTTC.